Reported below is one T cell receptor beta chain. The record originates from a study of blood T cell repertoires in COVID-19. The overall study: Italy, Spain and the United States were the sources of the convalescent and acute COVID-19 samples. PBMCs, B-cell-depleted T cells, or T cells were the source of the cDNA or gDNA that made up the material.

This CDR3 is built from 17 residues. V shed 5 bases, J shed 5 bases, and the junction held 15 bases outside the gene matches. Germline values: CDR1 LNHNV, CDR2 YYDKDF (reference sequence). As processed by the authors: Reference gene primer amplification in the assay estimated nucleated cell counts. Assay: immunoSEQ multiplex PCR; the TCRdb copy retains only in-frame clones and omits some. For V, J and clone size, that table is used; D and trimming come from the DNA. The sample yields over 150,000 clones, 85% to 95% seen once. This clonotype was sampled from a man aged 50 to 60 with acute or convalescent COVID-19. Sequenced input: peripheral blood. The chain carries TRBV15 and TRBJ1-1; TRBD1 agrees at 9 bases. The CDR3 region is CATSGVTGGLRTTEAFF. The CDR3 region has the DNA TGTGCCACCAGCGGAGTTACAGGGGGCCTCAGAACAACTGAAGCTTTCTTT.